Sequencing of this T cell receptor beta chain was carried out in a study of glioma-infiltrating T cells. This clonotype was seen a few times. The iRepertoire nested amplicon-rescue multiplex PCR amplified TCR alpha and beta CDR3s from RNA. Input was about 85-400 ng of tissue mRNA or PBMC total RNA. MiXCR, applied by TCRdb to the multiplex PCR reads, yields one record per CDR3 protein. The data contain roughly 350,000 distinct CDR3 sequences, 41% of them singletons. Sequencing was done on a sample of glioma tissue, nonneoplastic brain tissue, or PBMCs (not recorded which). The receptor was derived from a human donor with low-grade glioma or glioblastoma, undergoing nonglioma brain surgery, or in good health (not recorded which).

CDR3 DNA: TGCAGCGTTACCCGGGTCCTCCTGAACACTGAAGCTTTCTTT. This translates into CSVTRVLLNTEAFF. The J gene is TRBJ1-1, the V gene TRBV29-1; D unresolved. CDR1 and CDR2 from the germline V gene are SQVTM and ANQGSEA. V gave up 5 bases and J gave up 0 bases, with 13 bases separating them. The CDR3 loop spans 14 amino acids.